At least ten counts were recorded for the clone carrying this T cell receptor beta chain. The sample originates from a study of regulatory T cells in long-lasting Graves disease. The germline V gene has CDR1 SGHNT and CDR2 YENEEA. The CDR3 is made up of 14 amino acids. The ends were cut back, 3 bases at V and 2 bases at J, with 8 bases in the middle. Regarding time point: newly diagnosed GD, antithyroid drugs for less than 3 months. From PBMCs, RNA was extracted and then used to make the TCR library. Per American Thyroid Association guidelines, Graves' disease was diagnosed. iRepertoire HTBI primers and Arm-PCR of CDR3 regions built TCR beta libraries. TCRdb recomputed calls from the multiplex PCR reads with MiXCR, one row per CDR3 protein. The table has 410,000 or so distinct CDR3 sequences, under 15% seen once. This same sample was also taken into another study, of T cells in Graves' hyperthyroidism and ophthalmopathy.

Specimen: peripheral blood mononuclear cells (PBMCs), collected at new diagnosis, from a patient treated with antithyroid drugs. The sequence derives from a woman aged 25 to 45 with Graves disease. The genes are TRBV11-3 and TRBJ2-1, with no clear D. The CDR3 coding sequence is TGTGCCAGCAGCTTTTCACTAACCTACAATGAGCAGTTCTTC. Translation gives CASSFSLTYNEQFF.